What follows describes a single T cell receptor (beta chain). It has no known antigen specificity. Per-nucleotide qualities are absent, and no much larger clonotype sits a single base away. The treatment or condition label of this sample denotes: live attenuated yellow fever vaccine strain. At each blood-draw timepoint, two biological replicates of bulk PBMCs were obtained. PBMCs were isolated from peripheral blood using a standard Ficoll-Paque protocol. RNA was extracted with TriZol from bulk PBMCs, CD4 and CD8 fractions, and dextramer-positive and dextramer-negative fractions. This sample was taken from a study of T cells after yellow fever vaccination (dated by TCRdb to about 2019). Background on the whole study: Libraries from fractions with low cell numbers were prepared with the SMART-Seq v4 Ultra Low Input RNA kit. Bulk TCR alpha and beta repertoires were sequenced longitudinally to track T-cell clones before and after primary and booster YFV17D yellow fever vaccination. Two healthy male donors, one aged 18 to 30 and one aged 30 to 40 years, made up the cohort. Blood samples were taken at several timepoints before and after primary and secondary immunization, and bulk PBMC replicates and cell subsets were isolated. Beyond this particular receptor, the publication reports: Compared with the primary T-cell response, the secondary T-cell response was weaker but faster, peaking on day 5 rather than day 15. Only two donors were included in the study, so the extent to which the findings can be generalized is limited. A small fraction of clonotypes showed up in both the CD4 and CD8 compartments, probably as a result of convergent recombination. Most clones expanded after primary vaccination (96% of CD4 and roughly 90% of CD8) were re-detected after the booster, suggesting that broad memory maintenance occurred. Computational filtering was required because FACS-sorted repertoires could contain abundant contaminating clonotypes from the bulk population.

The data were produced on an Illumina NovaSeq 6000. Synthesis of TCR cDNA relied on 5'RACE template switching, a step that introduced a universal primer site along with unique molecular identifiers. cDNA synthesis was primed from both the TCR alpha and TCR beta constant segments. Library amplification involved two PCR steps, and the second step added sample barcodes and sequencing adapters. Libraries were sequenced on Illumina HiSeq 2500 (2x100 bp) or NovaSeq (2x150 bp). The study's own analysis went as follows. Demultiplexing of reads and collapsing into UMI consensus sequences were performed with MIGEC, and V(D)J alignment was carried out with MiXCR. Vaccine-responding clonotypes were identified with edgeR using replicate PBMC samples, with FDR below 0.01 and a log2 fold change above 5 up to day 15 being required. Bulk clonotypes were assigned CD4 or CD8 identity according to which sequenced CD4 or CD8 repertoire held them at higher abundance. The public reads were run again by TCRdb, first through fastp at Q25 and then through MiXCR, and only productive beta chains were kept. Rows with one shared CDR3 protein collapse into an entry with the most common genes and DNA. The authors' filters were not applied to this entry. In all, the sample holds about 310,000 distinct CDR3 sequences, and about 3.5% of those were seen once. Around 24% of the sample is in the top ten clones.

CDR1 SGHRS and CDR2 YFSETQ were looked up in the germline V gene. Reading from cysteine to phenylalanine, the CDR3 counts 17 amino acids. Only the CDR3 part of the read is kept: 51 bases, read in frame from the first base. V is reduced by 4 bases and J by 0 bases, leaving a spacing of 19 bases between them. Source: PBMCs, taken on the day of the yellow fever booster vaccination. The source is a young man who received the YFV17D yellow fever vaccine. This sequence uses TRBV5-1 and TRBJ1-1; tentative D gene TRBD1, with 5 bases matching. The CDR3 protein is CASSPRVAGTMNTEAFF. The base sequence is TGCGCCAGCAGCCCGAGGGTGGCAGGGACCATGAACACTGAAGCTTTCTTT.